This T cell receptor (beta chain) is from a study of OX40 agonist ivuxolimab in advanced cancers. Broadly, across the study: The costimulatory receptor OX40 (CD134) was targeted by ivuxolimab, a fully human IgG2 agonistic monoclonal antibody. Prior anti-PD-1, anti-PD-L1 or anti-CTLA-4 therapy was permitted, and checkpoint inhibitors had been received by 30% to 40% of dose-escalation patients. Intravenous ivuxolimab was administered to patients every 2 weeks at six dose levels: 0.01, 0.1, 0.3, 1.5, 3 and 10 mg/kg. Of the 50 to 55 patients in dose escalation, 19 had hepatocellular carcinoma, about 15 had melanoma, 9 had renal cell carcinoma and 9 had head and neck cancer. Partial responses occurred in three dose-escalation patients: two with cutaneous melanoma and one with hepatocellular carcinoma. The monotherapy dose-escalation portion (N of about 50 patients) of the phase I ivuxolimab trial is reported in the paper. The point of sequencing TCRbeta in the periphery was to test whether ivuxolimab changed TCR sequence diversity and drove clonal T-cell expansion. The dose-escalation cohort was roughly 83% male with a mean age of about 54 years, ranging from about 20 to 80.

From a lookup of the germline V gene, CDR1 and CDR2 are MNHNS and SASEGT. After removal of 6 bases from V and 8 bases from J, the junction retains 6 bases not matched to a gene. The CDR3 holds 15 amino acids from the cysteine to the phenylalanine. Just the 45-base CDR3 DNA is kept, in frame starting at base 1. What the study reported, not specific to this receptor: The antigen specificity of the clonally expanded peripheral T cells was not determined. After ivuxolimab, expanded clones were on average more numerous among CD8+ T cells than among CD4+ T cells. Low levels of normalized T-cell clonal expansion were also seen in some nonresponding patients. In the 0.1-3.0 mg/kg groups, partial responders had among the lowest normalized peripheral clonal expansion, particularly in CD8+ T cells. At doses of 0.1 to 3.0 mg/kg, clonal expansion of both CD4+ and CD8+ T cells in blood was seen between baseline and week 6.

Genomic DNA was extracted from sorted cells for sequencing of the TCRbeta CDR3 region. The immunoSEQ Assay was used for sequencing of TCRbeta CDR3 regions. Held by TCRdb, this immuneACCESS table contains in-frame sequences only and omits some clones. Under half of the omission traces to an unresolved V gene where checked; the cause of the rest is unknown. For this sample the table gives around 70,000 clones, of which 82% were detected only once. Clones ranked in the top ten supply 5% of the sample. Patients with autoimmune disease history or receiving systemic immunosuppression were excluded from the trial. Peripheral blood for TCR sequencing was collected from all dose cohorts at baseline, on cycle 4 day 1, and on cycle 7 day 1. The samples were drawn from a first-in-human, open-label, multicenter phase I dose-escalation trial of ivuxolimab. Adults with locally advanced or metastatic head and neck squamous cell, hepatocellular, melanoma or renal cell carcinoma were enrolled in the trial. Before TCR sequencing, CD4+ T cells and CD8+ T cells from peripheral blood were sorted into separate populations.

Regarding this clone: The target of this receptor is not known. No much larger clone is present one base from it, and per-base qualities are unavailable.

This receptor was obtained from an adult with an advanced solid tumor such as melanoma, head and neck, liver or kidney cancer. The receptor chain draws on TRBV6-1 and TRBJ2-1; TRBD2 matches 14 bases in the middle. The source material was CD4+ or CD8+ T cells sorted from blood, sampled in a trial of the OX40 agonist ivuxolimab. The base sequence is TGTGCCAGCAGCCCCGGGACTAGCGGGAGTCATGAGCAGTTCTTC. The resulting protein is CASSPGTSGSHEQFF.